This T cell receptor (beta chain) is from a study of metastatic and nonmetastatic thyroid tumors. MiXCR was used by TCRdb to re-call the PCR reads. The sample has 25,000 to 30,000 clones, more than 20% seen once. The CDR3 spans 14 residues. Germline V gene lookup returns CDR1 SNHLY and CDR2 FYNNEI. With 10 bases removed from V and 2 bases from J, the gap between germline ends came to 14 bases. This clone has ten or more counts. Until they underwent thyroid surgery, no patient had received any treatment. Sequenced material: blood. The chain carries TRBV2 and TRBJ2-2; the D gene is possibly TRBD2 (6 bases). This sequence originates from a female donor with papillary thyroid cancer or a benign thyroid nodule (not recorded which). Some clones in this sample may be carry-over from other donors' samples. The CDR3 is CAINGGANTGELFF. The CDR3 DNA follows: TGTGCCATCAACGGCGGGGCTAACACCGGGGAGCTGTTTTTT. Supplemented by reference TRBV2 and TRBJ2-2, the full variable domain reads EPEVTQTPSHQVTQMGQEVILRCVPISNHLYFYWYRQILGQKVEFLVSFYNNEISEKSEIFDDQFSVERPDGSNFTLKIRSTKLEDSAMYFCAINGGANTGELFFGEGSRLTVL.